The subject of this entry is one T cell receptor beta chain. The entry originates in a study of blood T cell repertoires in COVID-19. About the research overall: Acute-phase and convalescent COVID-19 samples originated in the United States, Italy and Spain. PBMCs, B-cell-depleted T cells, or T cells were the source of the cDNA or gDNA that made up the material.

In the original workflow: It was from reference gene primer amplification that nucleated cell counts were estimated. The assay was immunoSEQ multiplex PCR, and TCRdb's table has in-frame clones only and misses some. D and trimming were read from the DNA, whereas the V and J calls and clone size are those reported in that table. Of around 140,000 clones in the sample, around 90% were seen once. Trimming left V 4 bases short and J 2 bases short, with 20 bases between. CDR1 MNHEY and CDR2 SMNVEV come from the germline V gene (reference sequence). This CDR3 spans 17 amino acids. The TCR sequence derives from a woman aged 45-65 years with acute or convalescent COVID-19. The sample comprised peripheral blood. The rearrangement links TRBV27 to TRBJ2-5, with TRBD2 as a possible D gene (6 bases). As DNA, the CDR3 is TGTGCCAGCAGTTCCTTGGGGGGTTTGGGTAAGCAAGAGACCCAGTACTTC. Protein: CASSSLGGLGKQETQYF.